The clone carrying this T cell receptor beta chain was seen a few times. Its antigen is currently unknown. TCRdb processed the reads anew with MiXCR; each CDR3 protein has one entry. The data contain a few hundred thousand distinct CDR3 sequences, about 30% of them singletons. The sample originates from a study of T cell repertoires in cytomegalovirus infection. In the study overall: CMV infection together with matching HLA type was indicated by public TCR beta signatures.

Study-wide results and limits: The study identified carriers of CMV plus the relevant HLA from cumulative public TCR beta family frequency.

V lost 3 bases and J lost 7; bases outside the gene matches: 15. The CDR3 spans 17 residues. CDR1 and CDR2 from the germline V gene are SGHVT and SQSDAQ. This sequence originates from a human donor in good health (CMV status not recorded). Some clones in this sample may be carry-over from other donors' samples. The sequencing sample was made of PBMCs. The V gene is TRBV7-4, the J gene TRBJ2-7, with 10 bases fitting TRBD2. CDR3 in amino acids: CASSFLGVAGGPGEQYF. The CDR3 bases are TGTGCCAGCAGCTTCCTAGGGGTAGCGGGAGGCCCAGGGGAGCAGTACTTC.